These 14 T cell receptor beta chains were sequenced from one sample in a study of beta chain features in type 1 diabetes. Expressed TCRB transcripts were sequenced after all isolated RNA was converted to cDNA. Sequencing was performed with immunoSEQ multiplex PCR; in TCRdb, only in-frame clones are kept and a portion is missing. The repertoire has under 400,000 clones, 12% to 15% of them found once; the top ten carry approximately 7%. Specimen: central memory CD4+ T cells from blood. These TCRs come from a young man in good health.

The chain is built from TRBV10-3 and TRBJ1-4; 9 bases fit TRBD1. Germline V gene sequence: CDR1 ENHRY, CDR2 SYGVKD. The CDR3 contains 14 residues. The V segment lost 10 bases and the J segment 2 bases; nucleotides outside the gene matches: 5. The DNA for the CDR3 is TGTGCCACCCGGGACAGGGAGACTAATGAAAAACTGTTTTTT. Translation gives CATRDRETNEKLFF.

V and J are TRBV19 and TRBJ2-1; 8 bases line up with TRBD2. The CDR3 loop spans 16 amino acids. Germline loops: CDR1 LNHDA, CDR2 SQIVND (reference sequence). CDR3 sequence reads: CASGTSKVEAYNEQFF. CDR3 nucleotide sequence: TGTGCGTCGGGGACTAGTAAAGTCGAGGCCTACAATGAGCAGTTCTTC. Filled out from reference TRBV19 and TRBJ2-1, the complete variable domain reads DGGITQSPKYLFRKEGQNVTLSCEQNLNHDAMYWYRQDPGQGLRLIYYSQIVNDFQKGDIAEGYSVSREKKESFPLTVTSAQKNPTAFYLCASGTSKVEAYNEQFFGPGTRLTVL.

This clone has more than one count but fewer than ten. The chain has TRBV7-2 and TRBJ1-2; 7 bases are shared with TRBD1. The CDR3 is 17 amino acids. V was clipped by 2 bases and J by 4 bases; unmatched bases: 13. The germline CDR1 and CDR2 sequences are SGHTA and FQGNSA. The CDR3 nucleotides read TGTGCCAGCAGCTTAAGACTACAGGGGCCGCCAGGCTATGGCTACACCTTC. Translation gives CASSLRLQGPPGYGYTF. The full variable domain, its missing parts supplied by reference TRBV7-2 and TRBJ1-2, is GAGVSQSPSNKVTEKGKDVELRCDPISGHTALYWYRQSLGQGLEFLIYFQGNSAPDKSGLPSDRFSAERTGGSVSTLTIQRTQQEDSAVYLCASSLRLQGPPGYGYTFGSGTRLTVV.

This clone was seen only a few times. The rearrangement uses TRBV18 and TRBJ2-3; D call uncertain. There are 15 residues in the CDR3. Trimming pared 2 bases from V and 0 bases from J, leaving 9 bases between. Germline CDR1 reads KGHSH; CDR2 reads LQKENI. The CDR3 here is CASSPSFTSTDTQYF. In DNA, the CDR3 is TGTGCCAGCTCACCATCATTTACTAGCACAGATACGCAGTATTTT.

The table lists this clone with a few counts. CDR3 bases: TGTGCCAGCAGCTTAAGCCCTAGTGGTGAGCAGTTCTTC. Protein sequence: CASSLSPSGEQFF. The J gene is TRBJ2-1, the V gene TRBV7-2; D gene unclear. Trimming cost V 2 bases and J 9 bases, with 11 bases left between them. Germline loops: CDR1 SGHTA, CDR2 FQGNSA. The length of the CDR3 is 13 residues.

The chain joins TRBV7-9 to TRBJ1-6; 8 bases fit TRBD1. V dropped 4 bases and J dropped 2; count of bases not matched to a gene: 1. CDR1 is SEHNR, CDR2 FQNEAQ, per germline (reference sequence). The CDR3 totals 15 residues. The DNA of the CDR3 is TGTGCCAGCAGCTCGGACAGGGCCTATAATTCACCCCTCCACTTT. This codes for CASSSDRAYNSPLHF.

This clone has more than one count but fewer than ten. The chain couples TRBV7-2 to TRBJ2-3; 10 bases match TRBD2. Looked up from germline, CDR1 is SGHTA and CDR2 is FQGNSA. This CDR3 region has 17 residues. V lost 1 base, J lost 3 bases, and 7 bases stayed unmatched. The CDR3 DNA sequence: TGTGCCAGCAGCTTAGGATCAGCGGGAGGGGTTACAGATACGCAGTATTTT. The encoded protein is CASSLGSAGGVTDTQYF.

This clone was detected a few times. The chain is built from TRBV7-2 and TRBJ2-3; no clear D gene. In germline, CDR1 is SGHTA, CDR2 FQGNSA. The CDR3 has 15 residues. The germline V and J ends were trimmed by 5 bases and 2 bases, with 14 bases remaining between them. The CDR3 sequence: CASSKLSRYTDTQYF. The CDR3 DNA follows: TGTGCCAGCAGCAAACTCTCCCGCTACACAGATACGCAGTATTTT.

In this sample, this clone turned up a few times. The J gene is TRBJ1-2, the V gene TRBV5-6, with a weak D call TRBD1 (6 bases). The CDR3 contains 18 residues. The germline CDR1 and CDR2 sequences are SGHDT and YYEEEE. Trimming stripped 0 bases from V and 0 bases from J, with 18 bases between. CDR3 sequence: CASSLGRTDPRSNYGYTF. CDR3 nucleotide sequence: TGTGCCAGCAGCTTGGGACGGACAGACCCCCGGTCTAACTATGGCTACACCTTC.

Ten or more counts support this clone. This chain connects TRBV7-9 to TRBJ2-7; D is ambiguous. CDR1 SEHNR and CDR2 FQNEAQ come from the germline V gene (reference sequence). V lost 6 bases and J lost 5, with 14 bases in between. The length of the CDR3 is 13 residues. CDR3 sequence: CASSSDADDEQYF. DNA for the CDR3: TGTGCCAGCAGTTCGGACGCCGACGACGAGCAGTACTTC. Based on the CDR3 plus reference TRBV7-9 and TRBJ2-7, the full variable domain is DTGVSQNPRHKITKRGQNVTFRCDPISEHNRLYWYRQTLGQGPEFLTYFQNEAQLEKSRLLSDRFSAERPKGSFSTLEIQRTEQGDSAMYLCASSSDADDEQYFGPGTRLTVT.

This chain uses TRBV29-1 with TRBJ2-5; TRBD1 matches at 8 bases. Matching the DNA end better, TRBJ2-7 makes the J call doubtful. CDR1 and CDR2 from the germline V gene are SQVTM and ANQGSEA. CDR3 length: 14 amino acids. The CDR3, as DNA: TGCAGCGTAATAAGGCAGGGGGCAATATACGAGCAGTACTTC. It is translated as CSVIRQGAIYEQYF.

CDR3 sequence (DNA): TGTGCCAGCAGCCCAGGGATTAGCAATCAGCCCCAGCATTTT. This gives the protein CASSPGISNQPQHF. The chain is built from TRBV5-4 and TRBJ1-5; possibly TRBD1 for D (5 bases). Germline V gives CDR1 SGHNT, CDR2 YYREEE (reference sequence). The V end lost 4 bases, the J end lost 0 bases, and 8 bases lay between the germline ends. The CDR3 is 14 amino acids.

The gene calls are TRBV7-9 and TRBJ2-1; no clear D gene. Germline CDR1 and CDR2: SEHNR and FQNEAQ (reference sequence). The CDR3 covers 15 residues. V gave up 1 base and J gave up 6 bases, with 13 bases separating them. The CDR3 here is CASSLGLQALNEQFF. In nucleotides, the CDR3 is TGTGCCAGCAGCTTAGGTCTCCAGGCCCTCAATGAGCAGTTCTTC. The complete variable domain, with remaining parts taken from reference TRBV7-9 and TRBJ2-1, reads DTGVSQNPRHKITKRGQNVTFRCDPISEHNRLYWYRQTLGQGPEFLTYFQNEAQLEKSRLLSDRFSAERPKGSFSTLEIQRTEQGDSAMYLCASSLGLQALNEQFFGPGTRLTVL.

This clone has a count of ten or more. This rearrangement joins TRBV18 to TRBJ2-7, with 11 bases identical to TRBD1. Germline CDR1 reads KGHSH; CDR2 reads LQKENI. This CDR3 contains 13 residues. The junction had 1 base not matched to a gene; V was cut back by 5 bases and J by 4 bases. As DNA, the CDR3 is TGTGCCAGCTCAGGACAGGGGGCGTACGAGCAGTACGTC. It encodes CASSGQGAYEQYV.